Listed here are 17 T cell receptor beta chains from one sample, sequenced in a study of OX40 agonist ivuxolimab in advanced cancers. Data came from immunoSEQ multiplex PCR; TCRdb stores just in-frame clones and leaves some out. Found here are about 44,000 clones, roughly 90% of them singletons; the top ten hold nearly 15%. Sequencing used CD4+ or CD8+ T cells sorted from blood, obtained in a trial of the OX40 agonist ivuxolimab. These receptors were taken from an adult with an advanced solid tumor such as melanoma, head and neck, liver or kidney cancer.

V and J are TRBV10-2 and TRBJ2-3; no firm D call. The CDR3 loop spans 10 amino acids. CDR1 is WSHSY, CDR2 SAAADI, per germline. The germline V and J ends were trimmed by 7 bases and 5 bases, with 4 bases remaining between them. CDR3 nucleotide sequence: TGCGCCAGCAAGGGAGATACGCAGTATTTT. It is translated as CASKGDTQYF.

CDR3 protein: CASSFWLGNTEAFF. DNA for the CDR3: TGTGCCAGCAGTTTTTGGCTTGGGAACACTGAAGCTTTCTTT. The chain is built from TRBV27 and TRBJ1-1; D call uncertain. The CDR3 is 14 amino acids. The germline V gene has CDR1 MNHEY and CDR2 SMNVEV (reference sequence). V was pared by 3 bases and J by 1 base, with 9 bases between.

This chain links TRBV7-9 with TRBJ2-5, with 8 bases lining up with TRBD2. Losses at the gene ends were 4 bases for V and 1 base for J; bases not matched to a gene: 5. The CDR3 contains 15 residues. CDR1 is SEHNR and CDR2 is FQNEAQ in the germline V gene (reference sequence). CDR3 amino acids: CASSSERELQETQYF. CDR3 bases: TGTGCCAGCAGCTCGGAGCGGGAGCTCCAAGAGACCCAGTACTTC.

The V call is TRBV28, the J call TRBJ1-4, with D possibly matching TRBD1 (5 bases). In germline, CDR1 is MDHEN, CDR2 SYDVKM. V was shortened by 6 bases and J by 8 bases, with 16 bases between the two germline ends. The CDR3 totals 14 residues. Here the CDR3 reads CASRLGTSGEKLFF. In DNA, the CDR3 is TGTGCCAGCAGGCTCGGGACTAGCGGCGAAAAACTGTTTTTT.

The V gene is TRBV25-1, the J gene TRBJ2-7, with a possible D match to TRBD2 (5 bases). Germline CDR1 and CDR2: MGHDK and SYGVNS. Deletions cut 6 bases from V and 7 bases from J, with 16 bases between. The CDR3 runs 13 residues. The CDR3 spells CASRREWAKEQYF. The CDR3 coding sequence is TGTGCCAGCAGGAGGGAGTGGGCGAAAGAGCAGTACTTC.

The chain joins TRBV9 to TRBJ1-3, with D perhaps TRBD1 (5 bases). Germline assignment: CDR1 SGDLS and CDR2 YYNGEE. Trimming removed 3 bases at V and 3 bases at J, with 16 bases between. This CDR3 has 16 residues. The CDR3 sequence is CASSGLGEGYGNTIYF. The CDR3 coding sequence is TGTGCCAGCAGCGGACTAGGGGAGGGCTATGGAAACACCATATATTTT.

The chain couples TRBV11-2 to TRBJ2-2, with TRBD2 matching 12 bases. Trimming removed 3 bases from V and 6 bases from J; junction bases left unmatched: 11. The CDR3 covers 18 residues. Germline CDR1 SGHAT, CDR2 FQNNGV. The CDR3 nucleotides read TGTGCCAGCAGCTTGGGTATTGGACTAGCGGGGACAGCCGGGGAGCTGTTTTTT. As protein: CASSLGIGLAGTAGELFF.

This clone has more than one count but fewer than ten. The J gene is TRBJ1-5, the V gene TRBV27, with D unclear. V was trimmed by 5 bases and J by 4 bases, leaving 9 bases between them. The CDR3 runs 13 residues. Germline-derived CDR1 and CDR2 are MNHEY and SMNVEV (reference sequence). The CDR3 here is CASSVGGNQPQHF. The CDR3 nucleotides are TGTGCCAGCAGTGTGGGAGGGAATCAGCCCCAGCATTTT.

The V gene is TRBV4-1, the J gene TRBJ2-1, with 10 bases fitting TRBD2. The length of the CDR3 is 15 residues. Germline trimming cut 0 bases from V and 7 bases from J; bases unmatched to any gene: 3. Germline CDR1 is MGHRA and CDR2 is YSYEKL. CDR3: CASSQDSGRVNEQFF. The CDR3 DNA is TGCGCCAGCAGCCAAGACAGCGGGAGGGTTAATGAGCAGTTCTTC.

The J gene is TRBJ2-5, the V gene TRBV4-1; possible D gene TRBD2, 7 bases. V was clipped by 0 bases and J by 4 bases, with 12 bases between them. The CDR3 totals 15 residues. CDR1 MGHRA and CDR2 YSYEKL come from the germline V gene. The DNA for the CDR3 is TGCGCCAGCAGCCAAGATGTGGGGGGGGCAGAGACCCAGTACTTC. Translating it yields CASSQDVGGAETQYF.

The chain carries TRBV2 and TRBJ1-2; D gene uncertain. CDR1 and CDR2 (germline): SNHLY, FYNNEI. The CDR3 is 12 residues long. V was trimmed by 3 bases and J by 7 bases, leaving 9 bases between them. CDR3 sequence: CASSDPGGGYTF. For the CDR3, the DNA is TGTGCCAGCAGTGACCCAGGAGGTGGCTACACCTTC.

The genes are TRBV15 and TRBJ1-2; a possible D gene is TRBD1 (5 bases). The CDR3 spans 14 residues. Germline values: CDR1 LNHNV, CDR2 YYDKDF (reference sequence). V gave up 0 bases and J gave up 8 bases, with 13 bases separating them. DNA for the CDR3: TGTGCCACCAGCAGAGAAGGGGCAGGGCAAGGCTACACCTTC. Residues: CATSREGAGQGYTF.

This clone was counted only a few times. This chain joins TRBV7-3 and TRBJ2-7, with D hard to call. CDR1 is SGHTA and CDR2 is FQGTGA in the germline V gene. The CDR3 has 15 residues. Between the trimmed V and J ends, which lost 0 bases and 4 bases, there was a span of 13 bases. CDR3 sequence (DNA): TGTGCCAGCAGCTTAACACTCAATACAGAGTACGAGCAGTACTTC. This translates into CASSLTLNTEYEQYF.

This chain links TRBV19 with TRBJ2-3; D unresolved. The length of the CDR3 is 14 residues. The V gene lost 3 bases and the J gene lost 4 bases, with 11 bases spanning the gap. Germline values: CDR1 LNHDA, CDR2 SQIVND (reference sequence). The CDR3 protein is CASSIRSTADTQYF. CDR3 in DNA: TGTGCCAGTAGTATTCGGAGTACGGCAGATACGCAGTATTTT.

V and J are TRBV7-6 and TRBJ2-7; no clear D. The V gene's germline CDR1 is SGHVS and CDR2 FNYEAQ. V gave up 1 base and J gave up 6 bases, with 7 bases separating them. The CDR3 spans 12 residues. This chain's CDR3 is CASSLGVGEQYF. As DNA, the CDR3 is TGTGCCAGCAGCTTAGGGGTCGGCGAGCAGTACTTC.

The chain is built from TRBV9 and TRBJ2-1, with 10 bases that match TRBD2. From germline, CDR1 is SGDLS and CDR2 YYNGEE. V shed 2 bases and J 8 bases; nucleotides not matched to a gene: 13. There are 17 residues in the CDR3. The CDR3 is CASSVFGSGRNFDEQFF. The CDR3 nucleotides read TGTGCCAGCAGCGTTTTTGGTAGCGGGAGGAATTTCGATGAGCAGTTCTTC.

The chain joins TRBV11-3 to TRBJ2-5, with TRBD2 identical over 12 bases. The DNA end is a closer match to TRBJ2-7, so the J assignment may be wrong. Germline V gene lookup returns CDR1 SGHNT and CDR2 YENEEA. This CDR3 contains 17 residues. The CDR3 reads CASSLDRPGLAGYEQYF. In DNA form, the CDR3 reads TGTGCCAGCAGCTTAGATAGGCCGGGACTAGCGGGTTACGAGCAGTACTTC.